The T cell receptor (beta chain) under discussion was sequenced for a study of T cell repertoires in cytomegalovirus infection (dated by TCRdb to the late 2010s). Study-wide context: Alongside well-studied HLA-B-restricted epitopes, the peptide stimulations were aimed at recently identified HLA-C-restricted CMV epitopes, whose presentation resists viral immunomodulation. Donor HLA type was relevant to the analysis, because carriage of CMV infection together with the matching HLA type was indicated by public TCR beta signatures. Overall study outcomes, separate from this receptor: The ex vivo response was dominated by HLA-C-restricted CMV-specific TCR beta clonotypes, which also provided the single most frequent clonotype in two of eight donors. In both this cohort and an independent cohort of over 350 donors, the cumulative frequency of public TCR beta family members distinguished carriers of CMV infection plus the relevant HLA type.

The meaning of the sample's treatment or condition label: in vitro stimulation with specific CMV peptide epitopes to enrich CMV-specific T cells. The sequencer was an Illumina HiSeq 1500. The public reads were reanalyzed by TCRdb: fastp trimming at Q25, MiXCR alignment, in-frame beta chains only. A single entry per CDR3 protein holds the most common genes and DNA from its merged rows. The sample records roughly 800,000 distinct CDR3 sequences, almost 30% of which are singletons. Of the sample, about 12% is held by the ten largest clones. This clonotype was recorded a few times. What antigen it recognizes has not been identified. No clone much larger than this one lies a single base away; base qualities are absent. This clonotype originated in a human donor in good health (CMV status not recorded). Some clones in this sample may be carry-over from other donors' samples. The sequencing here drew on cultured CD8+ T cells from PBMCs, taken from culture after CMV antigen stimulation.

The bases read TGTGCCAGCAGCACCCAGGGCTTCTACGAGCAGTACGTC. Translated, it reads CASSTQGFYEQYV. The chain uses TRBV28 and TRBJ2-7; 5 matching bases give a weak D call of TRBD1. The V and J ends are trimmed by 6 bases and 3 bases, leaving 12 bases between them. Measured from the cysteine to the valine, the CDR3 is 13 residues long. CDR3 DNA is the only sequence kept; it has 39 bases, read in frame from the first base. As encoded in the germline V gene, CDR1 is MDHEN while CDR2 is SYDVKM.